This entry lists 26 T cell receptor beta chains sequenced from one sample in a study of immune evolution from preneoplasia to lung adenocarcinoma. Clones were sequenced by immunoSEQ multiplex PCR, and TCRdb holds only the in-frame ones, with some missing. The data contain about 10,000 clones, just over 85% of them singletons. Sequencing used FFPE invasive lung adenocarcinoma tissue. The receptors were sampled from a person aged 70 to 85 with invasive lung adenocarcinoma.

The J gene is TRBJ2-3, the V gene TRBV29-1; TRBD2 matches at 12 bases. Germline values: CDR1 SQVTM, CDR2 ANQGSEA. This CDR3 has 18 residues. DNA of the CDR3: TGCAGTGGAGGTGGCTGGACTAGCGGGAATATTCAATCAGATACGCAGTATTTT. It translates to CSGGGWTSGNIQSDTQYF.

V and J are TRBV9 and TRBJ2-3, with 9 bases identical to TRBD1. CDR1 SGDLS and CDR2 YYNGEE come from the germline V gene. There are 16 residues in the CDR3. Trimming at V came to 3 bases and at J to 4 bases, leaving 9 bases not matched to a gene. The CDR3 loop reads CASSARMGQGADTQYF. CDR3 coding DNA: TGTGCCAGCAGCGCTAGAATGGGACAGGGCGCAGATACGCAGTATTTT.

The chain joins TRBV5-1 to TRBJ2-5; TRBD1 matches at 8 bases. The CDR3 sequence is 14 residues long. Trimming cost V 1 base and J 5 bases; bases outside gene matches: 4. CDR1 is SGHRS and CDR2 is YFSETQ in the germline V gene. The CDR3 spells CASSLSGGGETQYF. The CDR3 DNA reads as TGCGCCAGCAGCTTGTCAGGGGGCGGCGAGACCCAGTACTTC.

CDR3 sequence: CSVELVPGGTDTQYF. The CDR3 DNA is TGCAGCGTTGAGTTGGTCCCGGGGGGCACAGATACGCAGTATTTT. The chain uses TRBV29-1 and TRBJ2-3; D possibly corresponds to TRBD2 (6 bases). With 3 bases removed from V and 1 base from J, the gap between germline ends came to 14 bases. The CDR3 totals 15 residues. CDR1 is SQVTM and CDR2 is ANQGSEA in the germline V gene.

This chain connects TRBV28 to TRBJ1-2; 7 bases agree with TRBD1. The CDR3 length is 15 residues. Germline V gives CDR1 MDHEN, CDR2 SYDVKM. Losses at the gene ends were 5 bases for V and 5 bases for J; bases not matched to a gene: 11. CDR3 DNA: TGTGCCAGCAGTCCGCGACAGGGCTTTCAGTATGGCTACACCTTC. Residues: CASSPRQGFQYGYTF.

The chain recombines TRBV29-1 with TRBJ2-7; D tentatively reads TRBD1 or TRBD2 (6 bases each). CDR1 and CDR2 from the germline V gene are SQVTM and ANQGSEA. The CDR3 has 14 amino acids. V was pared by 1 base and J by 2 bases, with 12 bases between. The CDR3 DNA follows: TGCAGCGTTGAAGGGGCAGGGGAGGCCTACGAGCAGTACTTC. Its protein product is CSVEGAGEAYEQYF.

The V gene is TRBV29-1, the J gene TRBJ2-7, with unresolved D. The CDR3 extends over 11 amino acids. The germline V gene has CDR1 SQVTM and CDR2 ANQGSEA. V lost 4 bases and J 1 base, leaving 5 bases between the germline ends. DNA of the CDR3: TGCAGCGTTGGGCCATCCTACGAGCAGTACTTC. Its translation is CSVGPSYEQYF.

The chain is built from TRBV7-3 and TRBJ2-1; D gene uncertain. Germline V lookup: CDR1 SGHTA, CDR2 FQGTGA. Between the trimmed V and J ends, which lost 0 bases and 8 bases, there was a span of 11 bases. This CDR3 comprises 14 residues. The chain's CDR3 is CASSLTGSRDEQFF. CDR3 DNA sequence: TGTGCCAGCAGCTTAACGGGATCCCGCGATGAGCAGTTCTTC.

The CDR3: CASSYSSRRGGDTQYF. The CDR3 nucleotides are TGTGCCAGCAGTTACTCATCAAGGCGGGGGGGCGATACGCAGTATTTT. V usage is TRBV6-6 and J usage is TRBJ2-3; 9 nucleotides line up with TRBD2. Germline V CDR1 and CDR2: MNHNY, SVGAGI (reference sequence). CDR3 size: 16 residues. J lost 6 bases, V lost 0 bases, and 7 bases had no gene match.

The rearrangement links TRBV28 to TRBJ2-7; D unclear. V was shortened by 7 bases and J by 3 bases, with 13 bases between the two germline ends. The CDR3 runs 13 residues. In germline, CDR1 is MDHEN, CDR2 SYDVKM. The DNA for the CDR3 is TGTGCCAGCACCTTCCTCGGGTACTACGAGCAGTACTTC. Translating it yields CASTFLGYYEQYF.

This sequence joins TRBV2 and TRBJ1-1; D is uncertain. CDR1 and CDR2 (germline): SNHLY, FYNNEI. V was shortened by 1 base and J by 6 bases, with 3 bases between the two germline ends. CDR3 size: 11 residues. The CDR3 DNA follows: TGTGCCAGCAGTGAAGTGGCTGAAGCTTTCTTT. Translated, it gives CASSEVAEAFF.

In its sample, this clone was seen a few times. The chain couples TRBV30 to TRBJ1-2, with 8 nucleotides matching TRBD1. The V gene end was trimmed by 3 bases and the J gene end by 4 bases; junction bases not matched to a gene: 7. The CDR3 has 14 residues. Germline CDR1 and CDR2: GTSNPN and SVGIG (reference sequence). CDR3 in DNA: TGTGCCTGGAGCTACTGGGACAGGACCTATGGCTACACCTTC. Translation gives CAWSYWDRTYGYTF. Full variable domain (missing parts from reference TRBV30 and TRBJ1-2): SQTIHQWPATLVQPVGSPLSLECTVEGTSNPNLYWYRQAAGRGLQLLFYSVGIGQISSEVPQNLSASRPQDRQFILSSKKLLLSDSGFYLCAWSYWDRTYGYTFGSGTRLTVV.

J is TRBJ2-2 and V is TRBV4-2; TRBD2 aligns across 8 bases. V was clipped by 0 bases and J by 5 bases; unmatched bases: 8. Germline values: CDR1 LGHNA, CDR2 YNFKEQ. This CDR3 region has 17 residues. The CDR3 nucleotides are TGTGCCAGCAGCCAAGATTCCGGGAGGGTGGGGACCGGGGAGCTGTTTTTT. It encodes CASSQDSGRVGTGELFF.

This chain joins TRBV6-1 and TRBJ2-1, with D possibly called TRBD1 or TRBD2 (5 bases each). Trimming pared 8 bases from V and 4 bases from J, leaving 12 bases between. Germline assignment: CDR1 MNHNS and CDR2 SASEGT. The CDR3 runs to 13 residues. In nucleotides, the CDR3 is TGTGCCAGCGAGGGGAATTATTACAATGAGCAGTTCTTC. Residues: CASEGNYYNEQFF.

The rearrangement joins TRBV27 to TRBJ1-2; 11 bases match TRBD1. Germline V lookup: CDR1 MNHEY, CDR2 SMNVEV (reference sequence). The CDR3 has 15 residues. The trim removed 3 bases at V and 7 bases at J, leaving 7 bases unmatched. Here the CDR3 DNA reads TGTGCCAGCAGTTTTTCCGGGACAGGGGGTTCTGGCTACACCTTC. The encoded protein is CASSFSGTGGSGYTF.

V gene TRBV6-1 combines with J gene TRBJ1-1; 7 nucleotides align to TRBD1. This CDR3 is built from 14 residues. Germline assignment: CDR1 MNHNS and CDR2 SASEGT. V lost 3 bases and J lost 5; bases outside the gene matches: 6. This chain's CDR3 is CASSETGRGTEAFF. The DNA of the CDR3 is TGTGCCAGCAGTGAGACAGGGCGGGGGACTGAAGCTTTCTTT.

The J gene is TRBJ2-7, the V gene TRBV6-6; 8 bases are a match to TRBD1. The germline gives CDR1 MNHNY, CDR2 SVGAGI (reference sequence). CDR3 length: 16 amino acids. Unmatched junction bases numbered 5, after V lost 1 base and J lost 0 bases. The CDR3 nucleotides read TGTGCCAGCAGTTACTGGTTGGACAGGGTCTCCTACGAGCAGTACTTC. Protein: CASSYWLDRVSYEQYF.

The chain links TRBV28 to TRBJ2-1; perhaps D is TRBD1 or TRBD2 (5 bases each). The CDR3 consists of 12 residues. The V gene lost 6 bases and the J gene lost 7 bases, with 10 bases spanning the gap. CDR1 is MDHEN and CDR2 is SYDVKM in the germline V gene. The CDR3 DNA reads TGTGCCAGCAGAACTAGGACAAATGAGCAGTTCTTC. Its protein is CASRTRTNEQFF.

This clone appeared once. The rearrangement links TRBV7-9 to TRBJ1-1; 7 nucleotides align to TRBD1. The CDR3 has 15 residues. Germline CDR1 reads SEHNR; CDR2 reads FQNEAQ (reference sequence). Trimming removed 2 bases from V and 0 bases from J; junction bases left unmatched: 3. The CDR3 region is CASSLSGTVNTEAFF. CDR3 nucleotides: TGTGCCAGCAGCTTATCCGGGACAGTGAACACTGAAGCTTTCTTT.

The J gene is TRBJ2-7, the V gene TRBV7-9, with 7 positions matching TRBD1. The length of the CDR3 is 13 residues. The germline gives CDR1 SEHNR, CDR2 FQNEAQ (reference sequence). V lost 7 bases, J lost 0 bases, and 3 bases stayed unmatched. In nucleotides, the CDR3 is TGTGCCAGCACCCGGGACAGCTCCTACGAGCAGTACTTC. It codes for CASTRDSSYEQYF.

A remark on this clone: The junction does not match germline at one end; this may be a read error. The rearrangement links TRBV7-7 to TRBJ2-3; 9 bases are a match to TRBD1. The CDR3 runs 15 residues. Germline V CDR1 and CDR2: SSHAT, FNYEAQ (reference sequence). CDR3 amino acids: CASSLGTGPTDTQYF. The DNA for the CDR3 is TGTGCTAGCAGCTTGGGGACAGGGCCTACAGATACGCAGTATTTT.

This chain connects TRBV4-1 to TRBJ2-2; no firm D call. This CDR3 has 14 amino acids. V was cut by 0 bases and J by 6 bases, with 8 bases left in between. In germline, CDR1 is MGHRA, CDR2 YSYEKL. In DNA form, the CDR3 reads TGCGCCAGCAGCCAAGATACAGTCCCCGGGGAGCTGTTTTTT. As protein: CASSQDTVPGELFF.

V and J are TRBV9 and TRBJ2-5, with D maybe TRBD1 (7 bases). Germline lookup yields CDR1 SGDLS and CDR2 YYNGEE. This CDR3 comprises 14 residues. Deletions cut 1 base from V and 2 bases from J, with 9 bases between. The CDR3 nucleotides are TGTGCCAGCAGCGTACAGGGGGGACAAGAGACCCAGTACTTC. This encodes CASSVQGGQETQYF.

A single count supports this clone. This sequence joins TRBV18 and TRBJ1-3, with D perhaps matching TRBD1 (5 bases). The V end lost 1 base, the J end lost 2 bases, and 18 bases lay between the germline ends. This CDR3 is built from 18 residues. CDR1 is KGHSH and CDR2 is LQKENI in the germline V gene. CDR3 bases: TGTGCCAGCTCACCACAGGATTGGGGCGCGTTTACTGGAAACACCATATATTTT. Amino acids: CASSPQDWGAFTGNTIYF.

This clone was found once. The gene calls are TRBV4-1 and TRBJ2-1, with 10 bases fitting TRBD2. V trimming: 3 bases; J trimming: 0 bases; junction bases outside the gene matches: 2. Per the germline V gene, CDR1 is MGHRA and CDR2 is YSYEKL. The CDR3 is made up of 16 amino acids. The CDR3 bases are TGCGCCAGCAGCCACGTAGCGGGGGGCTCCTACAATGAGCAGTTCTTC. This translates into CASSHVAGGSYNEQFF.

The chain combines TRBV10-2 with TRBJ1-1; D is unresolved. CDR1 and CDR2 from the germline V gene are WSHSY and SAAADI. Trimming shortened V by 5 bases and J by 5 bases, and 15 bases separated the two germline ends. CDR3 size: 14 residues. CDR3 coding DNA: TGCGCCAGCAGTAACGGATGGGGTCAGACTGAAGCTTTCTTT. Its translation: CASSNGWGQTEAFF.